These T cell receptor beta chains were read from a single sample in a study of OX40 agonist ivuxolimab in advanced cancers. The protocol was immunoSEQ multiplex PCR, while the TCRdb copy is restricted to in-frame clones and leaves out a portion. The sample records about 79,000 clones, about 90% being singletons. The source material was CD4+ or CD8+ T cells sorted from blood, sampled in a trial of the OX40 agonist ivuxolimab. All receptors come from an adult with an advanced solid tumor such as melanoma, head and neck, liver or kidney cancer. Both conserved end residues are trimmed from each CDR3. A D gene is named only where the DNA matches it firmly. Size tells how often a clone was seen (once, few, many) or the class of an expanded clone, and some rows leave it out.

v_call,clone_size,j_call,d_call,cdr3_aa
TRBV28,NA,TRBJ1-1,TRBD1,ASRRTGGGPLAF
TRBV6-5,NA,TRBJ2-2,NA,ASSYAGNLLGGELF
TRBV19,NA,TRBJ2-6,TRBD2,ASSIEALAGGFSSGANVLT
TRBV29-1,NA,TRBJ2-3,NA,SGRGLTDTQY
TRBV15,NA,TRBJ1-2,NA,ATSRDGGTRYGYT
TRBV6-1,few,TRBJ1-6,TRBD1,ASRERGTGDSSPLH
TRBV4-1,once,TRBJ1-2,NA,ASSQDEAGVGYGYT
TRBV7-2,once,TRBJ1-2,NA,ASSPGRQFGYT
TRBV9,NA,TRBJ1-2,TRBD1,ASSEGGTGPPPAGYT
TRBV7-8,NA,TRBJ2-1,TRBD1,ASSLGFGTGINEQF
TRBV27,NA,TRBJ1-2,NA,ASSEIGTANYGYT
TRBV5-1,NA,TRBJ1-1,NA,ASSLGARVRTEAF
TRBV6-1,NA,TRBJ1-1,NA,ASSAFRGTEAF